A selection of T cell receptor beta chains follows, all from one sample in a study of T cells in Graves' hyperthyroidism and ophthalmopathy. TCRdb processed the multiplex PCR reads anew with MiXCR; each CDR3 protein has one entry. The sample holds about 410,000 distinct CDR3 sequences, around 15% seen once. Input material: blood. The source is a man aged 18 to 29 with Graves' ophthalmopathy. Both conserved end residues are part of each CDR3. Fields, in order: J gene, V gene, CDR3 protein.

TRBJ2-7,TRBV11-3,CASSLGQSPYYEQYF
TRBJ2-7,TRBV6-5,CASSSPTASYEQYF
TRBJ2-7,TRBV20-1,CSARVPGTYEQYF
TRBJ2-5,TRBV25-1,CASSVIGWDQYF
TRBJ1-6,TRBV6-1,CASSSQGGSYNSPLHF
TRBJ1-2,TRBV6-5,CASSYSIRGQGGLYGYTF
TRBJ2-1,TRBV7-9,CASSLGFGLAVNNEQFF
TRBJ2-5,TRBV7-2,CASSLGPRGIQETQYF
TRBJ1-4,TRBV4-2,CASSPGHLTNEKLFF
TRBJ2-3,TRBV7-9,CASKGPATDTQYF
TRBJ2-1,TRBV6-2/TRBV6-3,CASSTLRGGDYNEQFF
TRBJ2-7,TRBV20-1,CSASRTAYEQYF
TRBJ2-1,TRBV18,CASSPTGGSNRRNEQFF
TRBJ2-1,TRBV20-1,CSALTGGRSTPSYNEQFF
TRBJ2-2,TRBV6-4,CASAGGGTGELFF
TRBJ1-1,TRBV18,CASSQENGAEAFF
TRBJ2-3,TRBV6-5,CASSYRGGSTDTQYF
TRBJ2-7,TRBV6-2/TRBV6-3,CASRDPGHSQAYEQYF
TRBJ2-3,TRBV19,CASSMVIEVTDTQYF
TRBJ2-7,TRBV6-5,CASSSQQGLTRQYF
TRBJ2-5,TRBV7-9,CASSAYGQGRETQYF
TRBJ2-7,TRBV19,CASSILAGSSEQYF
TRBJ2-3,TRBV12-5,CASGPRQGATDTQYF
TRBJ2-7,TRBV2,CASSVGTSYYEQYF
TRBJ1-2,TRBV5-6,CASSSPQGLWVYGYTF